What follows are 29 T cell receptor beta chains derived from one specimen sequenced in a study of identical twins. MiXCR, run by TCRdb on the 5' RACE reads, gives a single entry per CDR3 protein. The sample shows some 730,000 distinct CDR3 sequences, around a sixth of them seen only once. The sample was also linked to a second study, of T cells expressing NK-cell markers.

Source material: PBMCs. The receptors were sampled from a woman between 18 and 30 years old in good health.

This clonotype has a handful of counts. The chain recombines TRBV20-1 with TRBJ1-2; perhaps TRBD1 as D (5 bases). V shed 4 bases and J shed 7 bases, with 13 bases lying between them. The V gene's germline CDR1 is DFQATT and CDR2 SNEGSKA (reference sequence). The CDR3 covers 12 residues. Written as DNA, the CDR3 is TGCAGTGCTACGAGGGGTCAGGGTGGCTACACCTTC. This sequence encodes CSATRGQGGYTF.

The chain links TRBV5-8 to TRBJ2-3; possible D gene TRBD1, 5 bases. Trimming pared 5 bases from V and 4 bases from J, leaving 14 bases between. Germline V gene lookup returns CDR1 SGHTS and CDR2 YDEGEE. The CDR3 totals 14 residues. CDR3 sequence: CASRLPRGSDTQYF. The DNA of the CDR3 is TGTGCCAGCAGGCTACCAAGGGGCTCAGATACGCAGTATTTT.

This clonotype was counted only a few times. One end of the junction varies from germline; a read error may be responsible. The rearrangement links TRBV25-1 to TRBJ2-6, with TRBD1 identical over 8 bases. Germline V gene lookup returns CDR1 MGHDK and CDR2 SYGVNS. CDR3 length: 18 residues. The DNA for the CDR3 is TGTGCCAGCAGTGAATGGGGACAGGACGACTCTAGGGCCAACGTCCTGACTTTC. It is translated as CASSEWGQDDSRANVLTF. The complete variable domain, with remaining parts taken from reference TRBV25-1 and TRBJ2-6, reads EADIYQTPRYLVIGTGKKITLECSQTMGHDKMYWYQQDPGMELHLIHYSYGVNSTEKGDLSSESTVSRIRTEHFPLTLESARPSHTSQYLCASSEWGQDDSRANVLTFGAGSRLTVL.

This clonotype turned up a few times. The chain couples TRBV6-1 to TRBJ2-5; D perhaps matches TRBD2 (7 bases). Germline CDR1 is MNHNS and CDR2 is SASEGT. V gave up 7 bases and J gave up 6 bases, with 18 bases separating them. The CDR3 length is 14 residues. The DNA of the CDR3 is TGTGCCAGCACCATGGGGGGGCCCTCCCAGACCCAGTACTTC. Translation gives CASTMGGPSQTQYF.

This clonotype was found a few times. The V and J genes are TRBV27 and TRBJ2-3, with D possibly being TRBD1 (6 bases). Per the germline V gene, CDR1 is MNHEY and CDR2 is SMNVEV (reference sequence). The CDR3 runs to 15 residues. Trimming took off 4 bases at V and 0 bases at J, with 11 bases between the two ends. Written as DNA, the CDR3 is TGTGCCAGCAGTTCAGGGGTGTATAGCACAGATACGCAGTATTTT. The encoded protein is CASSSGVYSTDTQYF.

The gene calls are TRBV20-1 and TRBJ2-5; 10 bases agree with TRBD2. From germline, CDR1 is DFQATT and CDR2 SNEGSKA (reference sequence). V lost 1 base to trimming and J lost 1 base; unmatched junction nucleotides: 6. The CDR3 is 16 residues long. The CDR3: CSARAEAGGLQETQYF. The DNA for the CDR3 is TGCAGTGCTAGAGCGGAAGCGGGGGGGCTCCAAGAGACCCAGTACTTC.

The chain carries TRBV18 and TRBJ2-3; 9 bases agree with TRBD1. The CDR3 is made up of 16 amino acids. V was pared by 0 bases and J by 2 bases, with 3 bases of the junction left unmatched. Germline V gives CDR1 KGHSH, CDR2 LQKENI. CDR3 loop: CASSPPGQGITDTQYF. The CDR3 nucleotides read TGTGCCAGCTCACCACCGGGACAGGGCATCACAGATACGCAGTATTTT.

The CDR3, as DNA: TGCAGTGCTAGAGATTATTTGAGGATATCGACAGATACGCAGTATTTT. It specifies CSARDYLRISTDTQYF. The J gene is TRBJ2-3, the V gene TRBV20-1; D is unclear. This CDR3 spans 16 amino acids. The V and J ends lost 0 bases and 3 bases respectively, with 16 bases between them. Germline V CDR1 and CDR2: DFQATT, SNEGSKA (reference sequence).

The CDR3 is CASSAGNLGFNEQFF. The CDR3 DNA follows: TGTGCCAGCAGCGCAGGGAACTTGGGGTTCAATGAGCAGTTCTTC. The rearrangement joins TRBV12-3 or TRBV12-4 to TRBJ2-1; maybe TRBD1 (5 bases). This CDR3 region has 15 residues. Between the trimmed V and J ends, which lost 6 bases and 6 bases, there was a span of 18 bases.

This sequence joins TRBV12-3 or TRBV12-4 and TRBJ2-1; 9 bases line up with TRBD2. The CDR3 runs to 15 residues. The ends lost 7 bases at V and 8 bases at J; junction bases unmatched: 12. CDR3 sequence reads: CASTRVAGDVDEQFF. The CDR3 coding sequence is TGTGCCAGCACCCGGGTAGCGGGAGACGTAGATGAGCAGTTCTTC.

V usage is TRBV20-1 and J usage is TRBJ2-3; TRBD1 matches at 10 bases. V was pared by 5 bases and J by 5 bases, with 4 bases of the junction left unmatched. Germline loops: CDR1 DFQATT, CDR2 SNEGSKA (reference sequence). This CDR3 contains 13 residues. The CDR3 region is CSAYRDRGDTQYF. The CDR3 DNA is TGCAGTGCTTACCGGGACAGGGGAGATACGCAGTATTTT.

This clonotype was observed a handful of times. Here the CDR3 reads CASSFGLVYEQYF. In DNA, the CDR3 is TGTGCCAGCAGCTTTGGACTAGTCTACGAGCAGTACTTC. This chain connects TRBV7-2 to TRBJ2-7; the match to TRBD2 covers 7 bases. Germline values: CDR1 SGHTA, CDR2 FQGNSA. Trimming cost V 3 bases and J 3 bases; bases outside gene matches: 2. The CDR3 spans 13 residues.

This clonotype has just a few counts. This CDR3 is CSAREAAGAYEQYF. The CDR3 bases are TGCAGTGCTAGAGAGGCAGCGGGGGCTTACGAGCAGTACTTC. The J gene is TRBJ2-7, the V gene TRBV20-1; TRBD2 matches at 8 bases. The CDR3 is 14 amino acids. Per the germline V gene, CDR1 is DFQATT and CDR2 is SNEGSKA (reference sequence). Germline trimming cut 0 bases from V and 4 bases from J; bases unmatched to any gene: 5.

The DNA of the CDR3 is TGTGCCATCAGTGAGTCTCCCAGCGTGGTGACCCAGTACTTC. It yields the protein CAISESPSVVTQYF. This chain uses TRBV10-3 with TRBJ2-5, with D hard to call. CDR1 and CDR2 from the germline V gene are ENHRY and SYGVKD. V was clipped by 0 bases and J by 7 bases, with 12 bases between them. This CDR3 region has 14 residues.

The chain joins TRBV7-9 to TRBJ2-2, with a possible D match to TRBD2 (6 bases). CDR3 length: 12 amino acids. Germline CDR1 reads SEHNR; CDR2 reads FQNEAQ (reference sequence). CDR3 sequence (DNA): TGTGCTTCATTCGGGGGAACCGGGGAGCTGTTTTTT. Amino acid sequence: CASFGGTGELFF.

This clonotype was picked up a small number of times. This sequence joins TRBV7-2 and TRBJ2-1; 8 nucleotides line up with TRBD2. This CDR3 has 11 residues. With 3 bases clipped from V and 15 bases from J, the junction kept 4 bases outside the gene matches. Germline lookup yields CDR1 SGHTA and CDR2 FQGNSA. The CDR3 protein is CASSFDSGRFF. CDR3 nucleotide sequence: TGTGCCAGCAGCTTCGACAGCGGGAGGTTCTTC.

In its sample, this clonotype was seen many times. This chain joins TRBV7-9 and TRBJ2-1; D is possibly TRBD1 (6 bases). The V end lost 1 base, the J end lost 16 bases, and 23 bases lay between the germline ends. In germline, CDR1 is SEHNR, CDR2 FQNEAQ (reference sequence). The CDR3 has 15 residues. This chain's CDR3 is CASSLGPLDRDKDFF. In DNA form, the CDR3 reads TGTGCCAGCAGCTTAGGGCCATTAGATCGGGACAAAGATTTCTTC.

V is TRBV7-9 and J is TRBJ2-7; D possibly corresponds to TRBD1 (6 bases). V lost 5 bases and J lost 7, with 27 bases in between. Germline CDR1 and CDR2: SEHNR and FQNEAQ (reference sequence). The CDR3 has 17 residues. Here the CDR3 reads CASSPGRMGQVVGEQYF. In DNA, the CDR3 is TGTGCCAGCAGCCCTGGGCGGATGGGACAAGTTGTTGGGGAGCAGTACTTC. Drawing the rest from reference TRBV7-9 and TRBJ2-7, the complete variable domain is DTGVSQNPRHKITKRGQNVTFRCDPISEHNRLYWYRQTLGQGPEFLTYFQNEAQLEKSRLLSDRFSAERPKGSFSTLEIQRTEQGDSAMYLCASSPGRMGQVVGEQYFGPGTRLTVT.

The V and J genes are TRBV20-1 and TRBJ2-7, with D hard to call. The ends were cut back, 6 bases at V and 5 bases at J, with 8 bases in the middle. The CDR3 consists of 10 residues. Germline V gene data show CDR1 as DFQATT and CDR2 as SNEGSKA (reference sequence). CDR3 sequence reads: CSAQRDEQYF. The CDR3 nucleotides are TGCAGTGCCCAACGTGACGAGCAGTACTTC.

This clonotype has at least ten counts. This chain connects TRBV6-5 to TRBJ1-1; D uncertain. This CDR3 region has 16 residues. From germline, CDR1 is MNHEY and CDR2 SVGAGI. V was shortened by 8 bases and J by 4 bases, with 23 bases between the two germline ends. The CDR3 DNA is TGTGCCAGCCGACGCTACACGGTATCTCGCGGCACTGAAGCTTTCTTT. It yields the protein CASRRYTVSRGTEAFF.

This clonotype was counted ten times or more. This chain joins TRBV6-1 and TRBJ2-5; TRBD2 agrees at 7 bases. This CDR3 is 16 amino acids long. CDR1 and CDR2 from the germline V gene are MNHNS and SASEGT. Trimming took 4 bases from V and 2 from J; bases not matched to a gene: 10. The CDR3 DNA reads TGTGCCAGCAGTGGCGGGGCGGGAGCCCTTCAAGAGACCCAGTACTTC. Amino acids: CASSGGAGALQETQYF.

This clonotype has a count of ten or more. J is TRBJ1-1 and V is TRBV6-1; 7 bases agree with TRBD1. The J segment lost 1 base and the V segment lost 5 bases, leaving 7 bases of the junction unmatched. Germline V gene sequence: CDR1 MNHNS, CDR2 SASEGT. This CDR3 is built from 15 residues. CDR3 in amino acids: CASSQSGGSNTEAFF. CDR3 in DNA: TGTGCCAGCAGTCAATCAGGGGGATCGAACACTGAAGCTTTCTTT.

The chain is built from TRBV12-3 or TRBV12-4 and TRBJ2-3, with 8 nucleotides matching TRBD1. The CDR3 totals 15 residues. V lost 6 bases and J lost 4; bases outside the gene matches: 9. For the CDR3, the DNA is TGTGCCAGCAGCCGCAGGACAGGGATTCCAGATACGCAGTATTTT. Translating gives CASSRRTGIPDTQYF.

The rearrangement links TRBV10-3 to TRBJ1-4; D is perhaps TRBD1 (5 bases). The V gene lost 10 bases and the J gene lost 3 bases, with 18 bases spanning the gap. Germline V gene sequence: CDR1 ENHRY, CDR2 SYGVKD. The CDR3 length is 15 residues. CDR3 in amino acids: CATGRSGEANEKLFF. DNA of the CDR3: TGTGCCACCGGCCGGTCGGGGGAAGCTAATGAAAAACTGTTTTTT.

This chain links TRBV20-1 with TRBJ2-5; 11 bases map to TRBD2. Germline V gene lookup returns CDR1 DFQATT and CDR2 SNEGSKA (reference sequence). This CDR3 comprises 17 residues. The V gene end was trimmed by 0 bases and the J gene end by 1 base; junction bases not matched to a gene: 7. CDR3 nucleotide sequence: TGCAGTGCTAGAGATTACGGACTAGCGGGTTCCCAAGAGACCCAGTACTTC. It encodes CSARDYGLAGSQETQYF.

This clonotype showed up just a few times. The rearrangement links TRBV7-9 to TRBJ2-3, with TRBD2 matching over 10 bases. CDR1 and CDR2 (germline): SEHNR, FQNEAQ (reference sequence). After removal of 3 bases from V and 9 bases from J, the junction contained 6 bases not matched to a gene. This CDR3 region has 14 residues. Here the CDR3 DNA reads TGTGCCAGCAGCTTCTCTAGCGGGAGAGGGACGCAGTATTTT. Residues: CASSFSSGRGTQYF. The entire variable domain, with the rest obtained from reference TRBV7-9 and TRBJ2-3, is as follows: DTGVSQNPRHKITKRGQNVTFRCDPISEHNRLYWYRQTLGQGPEFLTYFQNEAQLEKSRLLSDRFSAERPKGSFSTLEIQRTEQGDSAMYLCASSFSSGRGTQYFGPGTRLTVL.

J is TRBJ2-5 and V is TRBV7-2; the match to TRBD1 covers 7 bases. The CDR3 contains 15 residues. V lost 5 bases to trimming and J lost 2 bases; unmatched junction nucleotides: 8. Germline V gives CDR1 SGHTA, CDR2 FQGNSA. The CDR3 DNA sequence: TGTGCCAGCAGCCAGATGGGACAGCCTCAAGAGACCCAGTACTTC. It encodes CASSQMGQPQETQYF.

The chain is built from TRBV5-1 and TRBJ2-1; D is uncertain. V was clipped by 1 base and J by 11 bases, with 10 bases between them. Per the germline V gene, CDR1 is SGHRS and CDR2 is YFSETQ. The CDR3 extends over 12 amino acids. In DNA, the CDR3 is TGCGCCAGCAGCTTGCCCCTAGGGCAGCAGTTCTTC. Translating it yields CASSLPLGQQFF.

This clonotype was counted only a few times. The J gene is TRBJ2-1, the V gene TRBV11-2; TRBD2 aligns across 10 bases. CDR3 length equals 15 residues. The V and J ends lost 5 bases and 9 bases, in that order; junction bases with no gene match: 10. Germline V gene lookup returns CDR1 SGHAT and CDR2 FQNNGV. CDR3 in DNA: TGTGCCAGCAGCGTTCTAGCGGGAGTGGGGAGTGAGCAGTTCTTC. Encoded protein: CASSVLAGVGSEQFF.